This T cell receptor (beta chain) stems from a study of blood T cell repertoires in COVID-19. Study-level information: Donors in the United States, Italy and Spain gave samples during acute or convalescent COVID-19. Sources were T cells, B-cell-depleted T cells, or PBMCs; the material itself was cDNA or gDNA.

The V gene lost 5 bases and the J gene lost 0 bases, with 11 bases spanning the gap. The germline V gene has CDR1 KGHDR and CDR2 SFDVKD. The CDR3 runs 15 residues. Authors' data handling: Amplified reference gene primers provided the basis for estimating nucleated cell counts. The protocol was immunoSEQ multiplex PCR, while the TCRdb copy is restricted to in-frame clones and leaves out a portion. That table gives V, J and clone size, and the DNA gave D and trimming. The data show 470,000 or so clones, 85% to 90% seen once. V is TRBV24-1 and J is TRBJ2-3; D gene ambiguous. The material sequenced was peripheral blood. The sequence derives from a woman in her twenties or thirties with acute or convalescent COVID-19. The CDR3 DNA reads TGTGCCACCAGTGGGCGACAACCTAGCACAGATACGCAGTATTTT. The encoded protein is CATSGRQPSTDTQYF.